This T cell receptor beta chain was profiled in a study of Graves' ophthalmopathy and Graves' hyperthyroidism. Study-wide context: Peripheral blood (taken before any treatment) was collected at initial diagnosis.

Amplified material comprised TCR beta CDR3 regions derived from RNA transcripts. Following a first-round RT-PCR that used HTBI primers, a second-round multiplex PCR was carried out. TCRdb reanalysed the multiplex PCR reads using MiXCR and keeps one entry per CDR3 protein. The sample holds about 370,000 distinct CDR3 sequences, approximately 18% seen once. This clonotype came up many times. What it binds is not known. A read error may account for a junction end that differs from germline. Study-wide results and caveats: The authors also found most expanded thyroid clonotypes above 0.001 frequency in blood.

Germline V gene sequence: CDR1 DFQATT, CDR2 SNEGSKA (reference sequence). CDR3 size: 14 residues. The chain links TRBV20-1 to TRBJ2-5; 14 positions agree with TRBD2. The TCR was taken from an adult woman with stable Graves' hyperthyroidism. The sequenced material came from peripheral blood. CDR3 residues: CSAAGTSGRETKYF. The CDR3 DNA reads as TGCAGTGCTGCAGGGACTAGCGGGAGAGAGACCAAGTACTTC.